This T cell receptor (beta chain) was sequenced during a study of PD-1 blockade in classical Hodgkin lymphoma. Study context: On a schedule of every 2 weeks, patients received nivolumab 3 mg/kg intravenously. The study's findings and limits: Before treatment, TCR diversity in newly diagnosed patients was reportedly lower than in healthy donors.

Generated by immunoSEQ multiplex PCR, the TCRdb table keeps only in-frame clones and is missing some. In the table there are over 85,000 clones, around nine tenths of which are singletons. This sample's time point: cycle 4 day 1 (C4D1), after 6 weeks of nivolumab. Relapses following autologous stem cell transplantation were seen in all patients, with brentuximab vedotin exposure varying. When best responses were assessed, they were complete response, partial response or progressive disease. Note on this clone: Its matching antigen is unknown.

Source: peripheral blood mononuclear cells (PBMCs), taken before the fourth cycle of nivolumab. This TCR was sampled from a human donor with classical Hodgkin lymphoma.

The CDR3: CASSVTGQGVYEQYF. CDR3 bases: TGTGCCAGCAGCGTAACTGGACAGGGGGTCTACGAGCAGTACTTC. The J gene is TRBJ2-7, the V gene TRBV9, with 10 bases fitting TRBD1. Germline CDR1 is SGDLS and CDR2 is YYNGEE. With V trimmed by 1 base and J by 3 bases, 4 bases remained unmatched. There are 15 residues in the CDR3.